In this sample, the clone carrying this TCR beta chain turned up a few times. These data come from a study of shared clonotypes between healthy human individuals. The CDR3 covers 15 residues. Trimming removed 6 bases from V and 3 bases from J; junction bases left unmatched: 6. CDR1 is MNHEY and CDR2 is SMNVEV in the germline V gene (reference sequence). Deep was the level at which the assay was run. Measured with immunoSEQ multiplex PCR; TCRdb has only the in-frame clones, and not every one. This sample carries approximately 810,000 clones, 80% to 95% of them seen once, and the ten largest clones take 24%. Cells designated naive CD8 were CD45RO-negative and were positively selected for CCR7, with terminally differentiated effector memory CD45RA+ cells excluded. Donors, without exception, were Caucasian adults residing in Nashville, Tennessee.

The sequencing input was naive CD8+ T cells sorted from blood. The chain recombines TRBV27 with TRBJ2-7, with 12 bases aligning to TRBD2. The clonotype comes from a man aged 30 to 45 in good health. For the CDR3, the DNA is TGTGCCAGCAGCTGGACTAGCGGGGCTATCTACGAGCAGTACTTC. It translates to CASSWTSGAIYEQYF.